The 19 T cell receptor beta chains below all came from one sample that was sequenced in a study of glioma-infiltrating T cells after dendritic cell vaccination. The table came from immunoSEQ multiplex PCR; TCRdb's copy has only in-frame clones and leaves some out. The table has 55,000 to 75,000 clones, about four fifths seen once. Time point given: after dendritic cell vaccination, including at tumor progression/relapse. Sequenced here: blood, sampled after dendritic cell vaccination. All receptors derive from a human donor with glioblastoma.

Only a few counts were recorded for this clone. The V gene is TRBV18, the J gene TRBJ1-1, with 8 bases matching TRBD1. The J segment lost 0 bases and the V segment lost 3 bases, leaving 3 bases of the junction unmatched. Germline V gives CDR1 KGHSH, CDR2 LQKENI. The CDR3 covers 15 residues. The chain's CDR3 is CASSPGQGMNTEAFF. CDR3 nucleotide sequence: TGTGCCAGCTCACCCGGACAGGGAATGAACACTGAAGCTTTCTTT.

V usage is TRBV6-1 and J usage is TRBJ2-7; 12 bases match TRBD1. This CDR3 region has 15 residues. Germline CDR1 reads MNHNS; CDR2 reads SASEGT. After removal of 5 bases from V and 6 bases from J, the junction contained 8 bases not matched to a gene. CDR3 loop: CASSIGTGGSGEQYF. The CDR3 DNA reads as TGTGCCAGCAGTATAGGGACAGGGGGCTCAGGCGAGCAGTACTTC.

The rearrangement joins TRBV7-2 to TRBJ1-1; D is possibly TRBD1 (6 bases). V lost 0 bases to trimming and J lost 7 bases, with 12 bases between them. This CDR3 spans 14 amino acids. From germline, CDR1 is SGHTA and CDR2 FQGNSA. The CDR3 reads CASSLADSPYEAFF. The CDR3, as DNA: TGTGCCAGCAGCTTAGCGGACAGCCCTTATGAAGCTTTCTTT.

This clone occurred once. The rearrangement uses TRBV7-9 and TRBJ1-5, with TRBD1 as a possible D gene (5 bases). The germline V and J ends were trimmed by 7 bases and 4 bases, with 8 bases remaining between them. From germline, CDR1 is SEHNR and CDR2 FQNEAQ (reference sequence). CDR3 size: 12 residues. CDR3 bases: TGTGCCAGCACGGGGGGGAATCAGCCCCAGCATTTT. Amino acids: CASTGGNQPQHF.

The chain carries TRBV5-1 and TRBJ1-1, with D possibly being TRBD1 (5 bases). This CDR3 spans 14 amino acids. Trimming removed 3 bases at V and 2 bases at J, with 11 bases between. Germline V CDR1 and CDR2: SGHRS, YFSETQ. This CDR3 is CASSSTGTNTEAFF. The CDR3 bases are TGCGCCAGCAGCTCAACAGGTACCAACACTGAAGCTTTCTTT.

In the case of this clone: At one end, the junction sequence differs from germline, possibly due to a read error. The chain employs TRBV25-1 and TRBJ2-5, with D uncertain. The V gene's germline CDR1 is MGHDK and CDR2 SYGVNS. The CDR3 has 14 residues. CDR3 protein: CASSLGDPQEAQYF. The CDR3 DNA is TGTGCCAGCAGTCTCGGAGATCCTCAAGAGGCCCAGTACTTC.

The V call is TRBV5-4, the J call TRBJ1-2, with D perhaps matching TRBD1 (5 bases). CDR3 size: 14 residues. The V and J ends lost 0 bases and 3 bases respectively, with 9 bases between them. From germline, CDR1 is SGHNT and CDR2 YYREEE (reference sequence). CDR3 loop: CASSLGGRDYGYTF. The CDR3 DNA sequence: TGTGCCAGCAGCTTGGGGGGCCGGGACTATGGCTACACCTTC.

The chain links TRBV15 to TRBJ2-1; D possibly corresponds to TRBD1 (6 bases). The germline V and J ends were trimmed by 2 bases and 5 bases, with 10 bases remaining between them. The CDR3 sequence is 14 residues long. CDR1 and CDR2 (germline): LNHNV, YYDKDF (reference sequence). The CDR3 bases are TGTGCCACCAGCAGACAGGGGACGGACAATGAGCAGTTCTTC. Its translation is CATSRQGTDNEQFF.

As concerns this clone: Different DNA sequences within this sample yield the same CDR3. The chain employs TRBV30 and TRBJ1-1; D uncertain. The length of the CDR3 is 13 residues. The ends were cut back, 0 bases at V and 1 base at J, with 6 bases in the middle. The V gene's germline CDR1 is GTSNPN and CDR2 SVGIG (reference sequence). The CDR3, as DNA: TGTGCCTGGAGTGTAAGCCCGAACACTGAAGCTTTCTTT. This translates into CAWSVSPNTEAFF.

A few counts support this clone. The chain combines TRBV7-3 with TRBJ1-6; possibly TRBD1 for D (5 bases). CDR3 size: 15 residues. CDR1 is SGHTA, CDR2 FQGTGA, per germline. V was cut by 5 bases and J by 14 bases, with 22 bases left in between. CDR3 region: CASSLLGGSPWALHF. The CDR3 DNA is TGTGCCAGCAGCCTACTCGGGGGTTCCCCTTGGGCCCTCCACTTT.

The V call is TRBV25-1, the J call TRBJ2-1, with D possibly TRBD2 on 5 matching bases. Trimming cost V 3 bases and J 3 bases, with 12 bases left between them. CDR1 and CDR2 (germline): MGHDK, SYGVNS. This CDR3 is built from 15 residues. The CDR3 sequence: CASSEWAGDYNEQFF. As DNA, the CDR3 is TGTGCCAGCAGTGAGTGGGCCGGGGACTACAATGAGCAGTTCTTC.

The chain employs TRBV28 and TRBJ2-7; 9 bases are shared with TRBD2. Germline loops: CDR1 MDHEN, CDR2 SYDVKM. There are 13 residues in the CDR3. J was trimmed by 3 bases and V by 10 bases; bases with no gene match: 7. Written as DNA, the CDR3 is TGTGCCACCGCCGGGACTAGCTTCTACGAGCAGTACTTC. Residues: CATAGTSFYEQYF. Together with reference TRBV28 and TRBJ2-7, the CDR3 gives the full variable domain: DVKVTQSSRYLVKRTGEKVFLECVQDMDHENMFWYRQDPGLGLRLIYFSYDVKMKEKGDIPEGYSVSREKKERFSLILESASTNQTSMYLCATAGTSFYEQYFGPGTRLTVT.

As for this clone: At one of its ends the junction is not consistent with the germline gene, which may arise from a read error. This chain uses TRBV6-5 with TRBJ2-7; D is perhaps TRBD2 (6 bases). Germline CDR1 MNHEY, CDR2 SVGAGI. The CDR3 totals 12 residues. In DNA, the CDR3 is TGTGCCAGCAGTCGGGACTCCCACGAGCAGTACTTC. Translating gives CASSRDSHEQYF.

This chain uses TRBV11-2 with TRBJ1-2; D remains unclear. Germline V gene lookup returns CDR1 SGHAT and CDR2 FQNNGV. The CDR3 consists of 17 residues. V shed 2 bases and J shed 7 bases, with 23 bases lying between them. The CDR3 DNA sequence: TGTGCCAGCAGCTTAATATCAACAAGTCATACCGTACGTGGCTACACCTTC. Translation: CASSLISTSHTVRGYTF.

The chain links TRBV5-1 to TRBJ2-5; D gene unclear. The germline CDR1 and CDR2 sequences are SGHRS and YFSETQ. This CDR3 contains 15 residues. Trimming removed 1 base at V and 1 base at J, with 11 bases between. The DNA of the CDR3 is TGCGCCAGCAGCTTGACAGACCAGAGCCAAGAGACCCAGTACTTC. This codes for CASSLTDQSQETQYF.

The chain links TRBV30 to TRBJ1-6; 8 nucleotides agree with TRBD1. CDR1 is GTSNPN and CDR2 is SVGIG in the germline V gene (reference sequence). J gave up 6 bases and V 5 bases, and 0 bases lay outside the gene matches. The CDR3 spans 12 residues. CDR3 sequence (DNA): TGTGCCTGGGACAGGGGTAATTCACCCCTCCACTTT. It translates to CAWDRGNSPLHF.

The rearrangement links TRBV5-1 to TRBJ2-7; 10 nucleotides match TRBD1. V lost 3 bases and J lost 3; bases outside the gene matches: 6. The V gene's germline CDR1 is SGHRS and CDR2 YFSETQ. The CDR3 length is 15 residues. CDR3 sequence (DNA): TGCGCCAGCAGCTCTCCGGGACAGGGGCTCTACGAGCAGTACTTC. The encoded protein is CASSSPGQGLYEQYF.

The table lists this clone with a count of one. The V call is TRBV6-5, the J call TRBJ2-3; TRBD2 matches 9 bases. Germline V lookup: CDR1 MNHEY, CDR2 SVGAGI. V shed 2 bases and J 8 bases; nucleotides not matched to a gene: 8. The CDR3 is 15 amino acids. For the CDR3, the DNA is TGTGCCAGCAGTTACCCAAGCGGGGGGCTTGCTACGCAGTATTTT. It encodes CASSYPSGGLATQYF.

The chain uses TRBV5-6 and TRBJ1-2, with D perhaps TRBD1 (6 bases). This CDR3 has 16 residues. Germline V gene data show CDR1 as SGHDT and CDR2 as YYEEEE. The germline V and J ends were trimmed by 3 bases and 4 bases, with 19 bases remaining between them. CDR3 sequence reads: CASSWGHGGRGYGYTF. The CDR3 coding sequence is TGTGCCAGCAGCTGGGGACACGGAGGAAGGGGCTATGGCTACACCTTC. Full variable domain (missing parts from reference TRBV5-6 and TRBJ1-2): DAGVTQSPTHLIKTRGQQVTLRCSPKSGHDTVSWYQQALGQGPQFIFQYYEEEERQRGNFPDRFSGHQFPNYSSELNVNALLLGDSALYLCASSWGHGGRGYGYTFGSGTRLTVV.